This entry is about one T cell receptor beta chain. Antigen: not known. The data are from a study of early T cells in non-severe SARS-CoV-2 infection. The wider study: It was bulk RNA from unsorted whole blood that was sequenced, and the chains were unpaired. Findings of the study overall: The VDJdb matching leaned toward anti-spike CD8 responses and overlooked private and CD4 specificities.

Individual cDNA molecules were tagged with unique molecular identifiers. In TCRdb, the 5' RACE reads were re-called with MiXCR into one record per CDR3 protein. The profile shows roughly 90,000 distinct CDR3 sequences, approximately 14% of them singletons. The sequence derives from an adult who was a healthcare worker with PCR-confirmed SARS-CoV-2 infection or an uninfected control (not recorded which). The sequenced sample was whole blood.

In nucleotides, the CDR3 is TGTGCCAGCAGCGCGGCAGTGGGGGAGAATGAAAAACTGTTTTTT. This sequence encodes CASSAAVGENEKLFF. The chain carries TRBV7-2 and TRBJ1-4; possible D gene TRBD1, 5 bases. This CDR3 spans 15 amino acids. The V end lost 5 bases, the J end lost 5 bases, and 15 bases lay between the germline ends. Looked up from germline, CDR1 is SGHTA and CDR2 is FQGNSA.